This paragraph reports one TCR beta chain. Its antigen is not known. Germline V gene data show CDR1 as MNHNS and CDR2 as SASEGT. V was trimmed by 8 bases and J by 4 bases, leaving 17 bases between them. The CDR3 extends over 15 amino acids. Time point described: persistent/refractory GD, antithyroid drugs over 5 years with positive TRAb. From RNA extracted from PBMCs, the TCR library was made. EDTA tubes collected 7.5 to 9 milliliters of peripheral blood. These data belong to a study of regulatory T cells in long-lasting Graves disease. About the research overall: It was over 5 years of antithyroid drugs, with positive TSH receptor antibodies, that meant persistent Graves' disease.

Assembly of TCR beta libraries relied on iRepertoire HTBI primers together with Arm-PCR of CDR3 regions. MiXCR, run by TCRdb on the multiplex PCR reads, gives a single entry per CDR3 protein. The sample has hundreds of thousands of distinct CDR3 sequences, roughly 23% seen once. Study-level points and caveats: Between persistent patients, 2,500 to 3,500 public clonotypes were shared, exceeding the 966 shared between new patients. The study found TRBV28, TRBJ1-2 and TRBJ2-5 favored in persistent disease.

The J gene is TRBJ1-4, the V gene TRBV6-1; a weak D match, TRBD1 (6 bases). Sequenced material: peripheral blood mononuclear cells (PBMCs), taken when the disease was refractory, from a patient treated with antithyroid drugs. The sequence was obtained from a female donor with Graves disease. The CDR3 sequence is CASSKGGGVNEKLFF. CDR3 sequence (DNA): TGTGCCAGCTCAAAGGGAGGGGGAGTTAATGAAAAACTGTTTTTT.